This TCR beta chain emerged from a study of blood T cell repertoires in COVID-19. V lost 4 bases and J lost 0; bases outside the gene matches: 7. Germline V lookup: CDR1 SGHRS, CDR2 YFSETQ. The CDR3 consists of 15 residues. The table came from immunoSEQ multiplex PCR; TCRdb's copy has only in-frame clones and leaves some out. The sample has 120,000 or so clones; around two thirds are singletons. The sequenced material came from peripheral blood. The sequence was collected from a woman in her 70s with acute or convalescent COVID-19. V is TRBV5-1 and J is TRBJ2-7; 7 bases map to TRBD1. CDR3: CASSRGGRDSYEQYF. CDR3 nucleotides: TGCGCCAGCAGCCGAGGGGGCAGGGACTCCTACGAGCAGTACTTC. Filled out from reference TRBV5-1 and TRBJ2-7, the complete variable domain reads KAGVTQTPRYLIKTRGQQVTLSCSPISGHRSVSWYQQTPGQGLQFLFEYFSETQRNKGNFPGRFSGRQFSNSRSEMNVSTLELGDSALYLCASSRGGRDSYEQYFGPGTRLTVT.